This record looks at one T cell receptor (beta chain) sequence and its context. Methods used by the authors: Reference gene primer amplification in the assay estimated nucleated cell counts. TCRdb keeps only in-frame clones here, not all; method: immunoSEQ multiplex PCR. V and J calls and clone size are given by that table; D and trimming were obtained from the DNA. Of 120,000 to 150,000 clones listed, roughly 79% were seen once; the top ten hold more than 7%. The sample is drawn from a study of blood T cell repertoires in COVID-19. Study summary: Some COVID-19 samples were acute and others convalescent; all came from the United States, Italy and Spain. T cells, B-cell-depleted T cells, or PBMCs provided the cDNA or gDNA that served as material.

J gave up 2 bases and V 3 bases, and 7 bases lay outside the gene matches. This CDR3 comprises 16 residues. Germline V gene data show CDR1 as MGHDK and CDR2 as SYGVNS. The chain uses TRBV25-1 and TRBJ1-1, with 9 bases matching TRBD1. This clonotype originated in a human donor with acute or convalescent COVID-19. The donor label of this sample is uncertain. The sample comprised peripheral blood. CDR3 amino acids: CASSDWDRAPNTEAFF. Written as DNA, the CDR3 is TGTGCCAGCAGTGATTGGGACAGGGCCCCAAACACTGAAGCTTTCTTT.